Listed below are T cell receptor beta chains from one sample, sequenced in a study of blood T cell repertoires in COVID-19. Clones were read by immunoSEQ multiplex PCR, and TCRdb kept only the in-frame ones, dropping some. The sample includes around 380,000 clones, 81% of them seen just once. Sequenced: peripheral blood. These TCRs come from a human donor with acute or convalescent COVID-19. The donor label of this sample is uncertain. Both conserved end residues are trimmed from each CDR3.

J gene: TRBJ1-6; V gene: TRBV4-2; CDR3 protein: ASSQVARSSSYNSPLH
J gene: TRBJ2-3; V gene: TRBV6-6; CDR3 protein: ASSGTSGGGKDTQY
J gene: TRBJ2-5; V gene: TRBV25-1; CDR3 protein: ASSQGFGQSQETQY
J gene: TRBJ2-7; V gene: TRBV11-3; CDR3 protein: ASSAAGAYEQY
J gene: TRBJ2-3; V gene: TRBV24-1; CDR3 protein: ATSLAGQGTQY
J gene: TRBJ2-5; V gene: TRBV2; CDR3 protein: ASSRDSKETQY
J gene: TRBJ2-7; V gene: TRBV7-9; CDR3 protein: ASRSGYEQY
J gene: TRBJ1-1; V gene: TRBV5-4; CDR3 protein: ASSLSGVRDRRAF
J gene: TRBJ2-7; V gene: TRBV5-1; CDR3 protein: ASSLPGYEQY
J gene: TRBJ2-5; V gene: TRBV9; CDR3 protein: ASSPALRSSSETQY
J gene: TRBJ1-3; V gene: TRBV3-1/TRBV3-2; CDR3 protein: ASSQRNSGNTIY
J gene: TRBJ1-5; V gene: TRBV24-1; CDR3 protein: ATSDSRSNQPQH
J gene: TRBJ1-1; V gene: TRBV12-3/TRBV12-4; CDR3 protein: ASSFRSEAF
J gene: TRBJ1-2; V gene: TRBV5-1; CDR3 protein: ASSPDGDYGYT
J gene: TRBJ1-2; V gene: TRBV12-3/TRBV12-4; CDR3 protein: ASTGFSGTT
J gene: TRBJ1-4; V gene: TRBV6-5; CDR3 protein: ASSLQGGVGKLF
J gene: TRBJ2-3; V gene: TRBV14; CDR3 protein: ASSQVRLAATDTQY